The 16 T cell receptor beta chains below come from one sample, sequenced in a study of Ad26.COV2.S vaccination and SARS-CoV-2 variants. TCRdb's copy holds only in-frame clones and misses some; the assay was immunoSEQ multiplex PCR. Of around 450,000 clones in the sample, roughly 88% were seen once. Treatment: 19 received Ad26.COV2.S at low or high dose, single or two shots; 5 received placebo; per-sample allocation not given. Sampling took place 63 days after the first vaccine or placebo injection. The source material was peripheral blood, sampled in a trial of Ad26.COV2.S vaccine versus placebo. Receptors originate from a person aged 18-65 years who received the Ad26.COV2.S COVID-19 vaccine or a placebo.

Comments on this clone: In the same sample, other DNA sequences code for this CDR3. This chain joins TRBV27 and TRBJ2-2, with unresolved D. CDR3 size: 12 residues. Trimming pared 5 bases from V and 2 bases from J, leaving 3 bases between. The germline gives CDR1 MNHEY, CDR2 SMNVEV (reference sequence). The CDR3 here is CASSPNTGELFF. The DNA for the CDR3 is TGTGCCAGCAGTCCAAACACCGGGGAGCTGTTTTTT.

This clone appeared once. V gene TRBV7-2 combines with J gene TRBJ1-3; 8 bases match TRBD1. This CDR3 is built from 14 residues. Germline loops: CDR1 SGHTA, CDR2 FQGNSA. The J segment lost 2 bases and the V segment lost 4 bases, leaving 1 base of the junction unmatched. CDR3 in DNA: TGTGCCAGCAGCTCAGGGGGCACTGGAAACACCATATATTTT. Amino acids: CASSSGGTGNTIYF.

This chain uses TRBV19 with TRBJ2-7; D possibly corresponds to TRBD2 (6 bases). This CDR3 has 10 residues. Per germline, CDR1 LNHDA and CDR2 SQIVND (reference sequence). V was trimmed by 9 bases and J by 4 bases, leaving 7 bases between them. The CDR3 bases are TGTGCCAGCGGGACTTACGAGCAGTACTTC. Amino acids: CASGTYEQYF.

The rearrangement uses TRBV10-1 and TRBJ2-2, with TRBD2 identical over 7 bases. CDR1 WNHNN and CDR2 SYGVQD come from the germline V gene (reference sequence). The CDR3 extends over 18 amino acids. Germline trimming cut 3 bases from V and 3 bases from J; bases unmatched to any gene: 13. CDR3 region: CASSDLAWAGDYTGELFF. DNA of the CDR3: TGCGCCAGCAGTGACCTAGCGTGGGCGGGAGACTACACCGGGGAGCTGTTTTTT.

The chain uses TRBV6-5 and TRBJ2-7, with D possibly called TRBD1 or TRBD2 (5 bases each). Germline loops: CDR1 MNHEY, CDR2 SVGAGI. This CDR3 comprises 15 residues. Deletions cut 7 bases from V and 4 bases from J, with 20 bases between. The CDR3 reads CASTRGHTGEYEQYF. As DNA, the CDR3 is TGTGCCAGCACCCGAGGACACACCGGGGAATACGAGCAGTACTTC.

The V and J genes are TRBV5-6 and TRBJ2-1; the D gene is possibly TRBD2 (5 bases). Germline lookup yields CDR1 SGHDT and CDR2 YYEEEE. V dropped 2 bases and J dropped 2 bases, with 8 bases sitting between them. The CDR3 covers 14 residues. The CDR3 loop is CASSLGSTYNEQFF. In nucleotides, the CDR3 is TGTGCCAGCAGCTTAGGGAGCACCTACAATGAGCAGTTCTTC. The whole variable domain, filled in from reference TRBV5-6 and TRBJ2-1, reads DAGVTQSPTHLIKTRGQQVTLRCSPKSGHDTVSWYQQALGQGPQFIFQYYEEEERQRGNFPDRFSGHQFPNYSSELNVNALLLGDSALYLCASSLGSTYNEQFFGPGTRLTVL.

This chain connects TRBV6-6 to TRBJ1-5; D perhaps matches TRBD1 (5 bases). Trimming removed 4 bases at V and 1 base at J, with 11 bases between. The CDR3 runs to 15 residues. Germline values: CDR1 MNHNY, CDR2 SVGAGI (reference sequence). The CDR3 DNA reads as TGTGCCAGCAGTTCCCCTGGGGCCAGCAATCAGCCCCAGCATTTT. Amino acid sequence: CASSSPGASNQPQHF.

The table lists this clone with a count of one. The chain joins TRBV19 to TRBJ1-5; weak D call: TRBD1 (5 bases). The germline CDR1 and CDR2 sequences are LNHDA and SQIVND (reference sequence). The germline V and J ends were trimmed by 2 bases and 0 bases, with 17 bases remaining between them. This CDR3 contains 18 residues. The CDR3 loop reads CASSIHPGRPYSNQPQHF. CDR3 nucleotide sequence: TGTGCCAGTAGTATACATCCGGGGCGACCTTATAGCAATCAGCCCCAGCATTTT.

The table lists this clone with a count of one. The chain links TRBV29-1 to TRBJ1-1; no reliable D call. This CDR3 region has 12 residues. Germline V gene sequence: CDR1 SQVTM, CDR2 ANQGSEA. V was shortened by 7 bases and J by 2 bases, with 11 bases between the two germline ends. The CDR3 loop reads CSAYQVNTEAFF. The DNA of the CDR3 is TGCAGCGCCTACCAGGTTAACACTGAAGCTTTCTTT.

V usage is TRBV9 and J usage is TRBJ2-1, with 10 bases identical to TRBD1. The germline V gene encodes CDR1 SGDLS and CDR2 YYNGEE. V was clipped by 2 bases and J by 4 bases; unmatched bases: 9. The CDR3 length is 17 residues. CDR3 region: CASSVDLGDRGYNEQFF. The CDR3, as DNA: TGTGCCAGCAGCGTGGATCTTGGGGACAGGGGTTACAATGAGCAGTTCTTC. The whole variable domain, remainder taken from reference TRBV9 and TRBJ2-1, is DSGVTQTPKHLITATGQRVTLRCSPRSGDLSVYWYQQSLDQGLQFLIQYYNGEERAKGNILERFSAQQFPDLHSELNLSSLELGDSALYFCASSVDLGDRGYNEQFFGPGTRLTVL.

This chain connects TRBV9 to TRBJ2-1, with D perhaps TRBD2 (7 bases). V was shortened by 3 bases and J by 2 bases, with 12 bases between the two germline ends. CDR3 length equals 15 residues. Per germline, CDR1 SGDLS and CDR2 YYNGEE. CDR3 region: CASSAGGAAYNEQFF. The CDR3 DNA reads TGTGCCAGCAGCGCGGGGGGCGCCGCCTACAATGAGCAGTTCTTC. The full variable domain, rest sourced from reference TRBV9 and TRBJ2-1, is DSGVTQTPKHLITATGQRVTLRCSPRSGDLSVYWYQQSLDQGLQFLIQYYNGEERAKGNILERFSAQQFPDLHSELNLSSLELGDSALYFCASSAGGAAYNEQFFGPGTRLTVL.

This chain uses TRBV28 with TRBJ1-3; TRBD1 might be the D (5 bases). The V gene lost 7 bases and the J gene lost 0 bases, with 10 bases spanning the gap. This CDR3 contains 14 residues. Germline CDR1 MDHEN, CDR2 SYDVKM. CDR3 DNA sequence: TGTGCCAGCAACGCCAGGGCCTCTGGAAACACCATATATTTT. Translating gives CASNARASGNTIYF.

CDR3 residues: CASHGTSGNSGANVLTF. CDR3 in DNA: TGTGCCAGCCACGGGACTAGCGGGAACTCTGGGGCCAACGTCCTGACTTTC. The chain is built from TRBV5-4 and TRBJ2-6; the match to TRBD2 covers 13 bases. The germline V gene encodes CDR1 SGHNT and CDR2 YYREEE (reference sequence). The CDR3 covers 17 residues. Unmatched junction bases numbered 4, after V lost 7 bases and J lost 0 bases.

The CDR3 nucleotides read TGTGCCAGCAGTGAAGCGATTCCAGGGTCAGGCCAGCCCCAGCATTTT. It translates to CASSEAIPGSGQPQHF. V usage is TRBV6-1 and J usage is TRBJ1-5; TRBD1 might be the D (5 bases). The CDR3 has 16 residues. V was clipped by 0 bases and J by 7 bases, with 16 bases between them. Germline V lookup: CDR1 MNHNS, CDR2 SASEGT.

This clone is a singleton in its sample. The chain has TRBV27 and TRBJ2-7, with D possibly TRBD2 on 6 matching bases. V was clipped by 2 bases and J by 0 bases, with 14 bases between them. CDR3 length: 16 residues. The germline CDR1 and CDR2 sequences are MNHEY and SMNVEV (reference sequence). CDR3 in amino acids: CASSLSGQVSSYEQYF. CDR3 in DNA: TGTGCCAGCAGTTTAAGCGGGCAGGTTAGCTCCTACGAGCAGTACTTC.

This chain joins TRBV14 and TRBJ1-3; TRBD1 matches at 8 bases. V lost 1 base, J lost 7 bases, and 18 bases stayed unmatched. The CDR3 consists of 19 residues. Germline V gives CDR1 SGHDN, CDR2 FVKESK. The CDR3 protein is CASSQVRSRQGMVRNTIYF. Here the CDR3 DNA reads TGTGCCAGCAGCCAAGTCAGGTCGAGACAGGGGATGGTTAGGAACACCATATATTTT.